The 20 T cell receptor beta chains below all came from one sample that was sequenced in a study of control samples from healthy donors and cancer patients. Assay: immunoSEQ multiplex PCR; the TCRdb copy retains only in-frame clones and omits some. This sample yields 75,000 to 95,000 clones, of which 90% to 95% are seen a single time; approximately 1.5% belongs to the top ten. Sequences were obtained from blood. These receptors came from a woman between 25 and 40 years old in good health.

This chain links TRBV7-8 with TRBJ2-7, with 7 positions matching TRBD1. V trimming: 3 bases; J trimming: 2 bases; junction bases outside the gene matches: 7. Per the germline V gene, CDR1 is SGHVS and CDR2 is FQNEAQ. The length of the CDR3 is 15 residues. The CDR3 reads CASSFGQVRAYEQYF. Here the CDR3 DNA reads TGTGCCAGCAGCTTTGGACAGGTCCGGGCCTACGAGCAGTACTTC.

The rearrangement joins TRBV2 to TRBJ1-2; 7 bases map to TRBD1. V lost 7 bases, J lost 3 bases, and 17 bases stayed unmatched. Germline loops: CDR1 SNHLY, CDR2 FYNNEI. This CDR3 spans 17 amino acids. The CDR3 DNA reads TGTGCCAGCACCCAACCCCCCGGGACAGAGACATACTATGGCTACACCTTC. It is translated as CASTQPPGTETYYGYTF.

The chain recombines TRBV6-2 or TRBV6-3 with TRBJ2-4, with 10 positions matching TRBD1. From germline, CDR1 is MNHEY and CDR2 SVGEGT. The CDR3 is made up of 17 amino acids. Unmatched junction bases numbered 5, after V lost 0 bases and J lost 3 bases. The CDR3 is CASSYSLGTGDKNIQYF. CDR3 nucleotide sequence: TGTGCCAGCAGTTACTCCTTAGGGACAGGGGACAAAAACATTCAGTACTTC.

The rearrangement uses TRBV30 and TRBJ1-1; D is ambiguous. V lost 2 bases and J 0 bases, leaving 10 bases between the germline ends. CDR3 length equals 14 residues. CDR1 is GTSNPN, CDR2 SVGIG, per germline (reference sequence). CDR3 DNA: TGTGCCTGGAGTAGAGACGGCATGAACACTGAAGCTTTCTTT. Its translation is CAWSRDGMNTEAFF.

The genes are TRBV6-6 and TRBJ1-1; D is ambiguous. The CDR3 is made up of 13 amino acids. Germline lookup yields CDR1 MNHNY and CDR2 SVGAGI (reference sequence). V was pared by 7 bases and J by 1 base, with 10 bases between. The CDR3 spells CASNRQTNTEAFF. CDR3 bases: TGTGCCAGCAATCGGCAGACGAACACTGAAGCTTTCTTT.

The V and J genes are TRBV5-1 and TRBJ2-7; the match to TRBD1 covers 7 bases. The germline V gene has CDR1 SGHRS and CDR2 YFSETQ. This CDR3 is built from 13 residues. The ends lost 4 bases at V and 3 bases at J; junction bases unmatched: 4. The CDR3 sequence is CASSLGQNYEQYF. As DNA, the CDR3 is TGCGCCAGCAGCCTGGGACAGAACTACGAGCAGTACTTC.

The chain is built from TRBV14 and TRBJ2-1, with 10 bases lining up with TRBD2. The CDR3 is 16 residues long. Germline loops: CDR1 SGHDN, CDR2 FVKESK. The V gene end was trimmed by 3 bases and the J gene end by 1 base; junction bases not matched to a gene: 3. This CDR3 is CASSQSGRASYNEQFF. The DNA of the CDR3 is TGTGCCAGCAGCCAGAGCGGGAGGGCATCCTACAATGAGCAGTTCTTC.

J is TRBJ2-7 and V is TRBV11-3, with TRBD2 matching 11 bases. From germline, CDR1 is SGHNT and CDR2 YENEEA. The CDR3 consists of 14 residues. V dropped 5 bases and J dropped 4; count of bases not matched to a gene: 4. The CDR3 region has the DNA TGTGCCAGCAGCGCTCGGACTAGCGGGTACGAGCAGTACTTC. Residues: CASSARTSGYEQYF.

A single count supports this clone. The V gene is TRBV10-3, the J gene TRBJ2-1; 7 bases are a match to TRBD2. V dropped 10 bases and J dropped 6; count of bases not matched to a gene: 12. The CDR3 contains 14 residues. Germline CDR1 ENHRY, CDR2 SYGVKD. CDR3 region: CATGLAGVFNEQFF. In DNA, the CDR3 is TGTGCCACCGGTCTGGCGGGAGTTTTCAATGAGCAGTTCTTC.

The J gene is TRBJ1-2, the V gene TRBV11-3; the D gene is possibly TRBD1 (6 bases). Germline CDR1 reads SGHNT; CDR2 reads YENEEA. This CDR3 comprises 16 residues. The germline V and J ends were trimmed by 0 bases and 4 bases, with 15 bases remaining between them. The CDR3 DNA reads as TGTGCCAGCAGCTTAGAGGTGGGGGCACCTCGCTATGGCTACACCTTC. Translating gives CASSLEVGAPRYGYTF.

The rearrangement joins TRBV5-6 to TRBJ1-2, with D tentatively TRBD1 (6 bases). CDR1 is SGHDT, CDR2 YYEEEE, per germline. V dropped 2 bases and J dropped 7 bases, with 9 bases sitting between them. The CDR3 spans 12 residues. CDR3 bases: TGTGCCAGCAGCTTATGGGGGCCTGGCTACACCTTC. This sequence encodes CASSLWGPGYTF.

Only one count was recorded for this clone. This chain joins TRBV7-2 and TRBJ2-1, with D hard to call. Germline-derived CDR1 and CDR2 are SGHTA and FQGNSA. V was trimmed by 1 base and J by 15 bases, leaving 13 bases between them. CDR3 length: 12 residues. The CDR3 nucleotides read TGTGCCAGCAGCTTAGTAGAATTGGATTGGTTCTTC. Translated: CASSLVELDWFF.

V is TRBV4-1 and J is TRBJ1-5; 8 bases line up with TRBD1. The J segment lost 5 bases and the V segment lost 0 bases, leaving 9 bases of the junction unmatched. Germline V gene lookup returns CDR1 MGHRA and CDR2 YSYEKL. The CDR3 spans 17 residues. The CDR3 protein is CASSQEPGQGAYQPQHF. CDR3 DNA sequence: TGCGCCAGCAGCCAAGAACCGGGCCAGGGGGCATATCAGCCCCAGCATTTT.

The rearrangement links TRBV6-5 to TRBJ2-7, with D perhaps TRBD1 (6 bases). V was trimmed by 6 bases and J by 6 bases, leaving 15 bases between them. This CDR3 has 13 residues. CDR1 and CDR2 (germline): MNHEY, SVGAGI. CDR3: CASSGYQGGEQYF. As DNA, the CDR3 is TGTGCCAGCAGCGGCTACCAAGGGGGCGAGCAGTACTTC.

This clone appeared once. The gene calls are TRBV27 and TRBJ2-1; D may be TRBD1 (6 bases). The CDR3 extends over 14 amino acids. Germline V gene sequence: CDR1 MNHEY, CDR2 SMNVEV (reference sequence). The ends were cut back, 5 bases at V and 7 bases at J, with 15 bases in the middle. The DNA for the CDR3 is TGTGCCAGCAGTCCAAAAGCTAGGGGGAATGAGCAGTTCTTC. This sequence encodes CASSPKARGNEQFF.

The J gene is TRBJ1-5, the V gene TRBV30; 7 nucleotides align to TRBD1. V lost 0 bases to trimming and J lost 7 bases; unmatched junction nucleotides: 9. This CDR3 is built from 15 residues. Per germline, CDR1 GTSNPN and CDR2 SVGIG (reference sequence). The DNA of the CDR3 is TGTGCCTGGAGTGTAAGGGGAAGGGGGCACCAGCCCCAGCATTTT. It codes for CAWSVRGRGHQPQHF.

This clone was detected once. The rearrangement uses TRBV11-3 and TRBJ2-4; D may be TRBD1 (5 bases). The CDR3 contains 14 residues. From germline, CDR1 is SGHNT and CDR2 YENEEA. V was pared by 0 bases and J by 14 bases, with 17 bases between. CDR3 amino acids: CASSLDPIQAQEYF. Here the CDR3 DNA reads TGTGCCAGCAGCTTAGATCCCATACAGGCTCAAGAGTACTTC.

The rearrangement uses TRBV7-6 and TRBJ2-1, with D maybe TRBD2 (6 bases). Trimming took off 5 bases at V and 6 bases at J, with 20 bases between the two ends. The CDR3 is 16 residues long. From germline, CDR1 is SGHVS and CDR2 FNYEAQ. Written as DNA, the CDR3 is TGTGCCAGCAGCCCTCTACAGCCCGGAGGGGCCAATGAGCAGTTCTTC. This encodes CASSPLQPGGANEQFF.

J is TRBJ2-7 and V is TRBV11-2; 7 nucleotides match TRBD1. V was pared by 3 bases and J by 1 base, with 9 bases of the junction left unmatched. The germline CDR1 and CDR2 sequences are SGHAT and FQNNGV. This CDR3 is built from 16 residues. This CDR3 reads CASSFRTGGGSYEQYF. The CDR3 DNA is TGTGCCAGCAGCTTCCGGACAGGAGGAGGATCCTACGAGCAGTACTTC.

This chain uses TRBV6-1 with TRBJ2-4, with 8 bases that match TRBD2. Germline V lookup: CDR1 MNHNS, CDR2 SASEGT. The CDR3 runs to 18 residues. V lost 4 bases and J lost 0; bases outside the gene matches: 11. CDR3 bases: TGTGCCAGCAGTGTCCGAGCGGGGGAGTTTAGAGCCAAAAACATTCAGTACTTC. This codes for CASSVRAGEFRAKNIQYF.